These T cell receptor beta chains were read from a single sample in a study of blood T cells in healthy people across ages. TCRdb reprocessed the 5' RACE reads with MiXCR, giving one entry per CDR3 protein. The profile covers around 1.5 million distinct CDR3 sequences, with almost 60% appearing a single time and over 5.5% taken by the ten largest. Input material: blood. The receptors shown here come from a man aged 18 to 30 in good health. Both conserved end residues are part of each CDR3. The D gene is left open where the match is weak. Only some rows state a clone size, as once, few, many or a class for expanded clones.

TRBV12-3/TRBV12-4,.,TRBJ2-7,.,TGTGCCAGCAGCCCCGGGTCCAGCTTCTACGAGCAGTACTTC,CASSPGSSFYEQYF
TRBV29-1,.,TRBJ2-1,.,TGCAGCTCTGGCGGGGCGGGTGAGCAGTTCTTC,CSSGGAGEQFF
TRBV4-2,.,TRBJ2-7,.,TGTGCCAGCAGCCCCACAGGAGCGGGCCTCTACGAGCAGTACTTC,CASSPTGAGLYEQYF
TRBV10-3,TRBD2,TRBJ2-5,.,TGTGCCATCAGTGATTTAGCGGGAGGTTCACAAGAGACCCAGTACTTC,CAISDLAGGSQETQYF
TRBV29-1,.,TRBJ2-2,once,TGCAGCGTTGAATACGACAACACCGGGGAGCTGTTTTTT,CSVEYDNTGELFF
TRBV7-2,TRBD1,TRBJ1-3,.,TGTGCCAGCAGCCGGGGGGACAGCTCTGGAAACACCATATATTTT,CASSRGDSSGNTIYF
TRBV6-1,.,TRBJ1-2,.,TGTGCCAGCAGTGAAGGTCGGGCAGGGAATAACTATGGCTACACCTTC,CASSEGRAGNNYGYTF
TRBV6-2/TRBV6-3,.,TRBJ1-2,few,TGTGCCAGCAGCGCCCACGGGAGTTATGGCTACACCTTC,CASSAHGSYGYTF
TRBV5-1,.,TRBJ2-3,.,TGCGCCAGCAGCTTGGCGGCAGGAAAAGATACGCAGTATTTT,CASSLAAGKDTQYF
TRBV10-3,.,TRBJ1-6,.,TGTGCCATCAGTGAGTCGGTCAGCTCCTATAATTCACCCCTCCACTTT,CAISESVSSYNSPLHF
TRBV20-1,TRBD1,TRBJ1-5,once,TGCAGTGCTAGAGCGGACAGGGGGCCTGGTCAGCCCCAGCATTTT,CSARADRGPGQPQHF
TRBV6-2/TRBV6-3,TRBD1,TRBJ1-6,.,TGTGCCAGCAGCCAACCTCGGGCAGGGGGCCCTTCACCCCTCCACTTT,CASSQPRAGGPSPLHF
TRBV12-3/TRBV12-4,TRBD2,TRBJ2-5,.,TGTGCCAGCAGGGGGCGGACTAGCGGGAGTGTGGAGACCCAGTACTTC,CASRGRTSGSVETQYF
TRBV5-1,.,TRBJ2-5,few,TGCGCCAGCTTTCCCGGGACCATGCAAGAGACCCAGTACTTC,CASFPGTMQETQYF
TRBV6-1,TRBD1,TRBJ1-2,many,TGTGCCAGCAGTGAAGATGTTGGGACAGCCCTCTACGGCTACACCTTC,CASSEDVGTALYGYTF
TRBV12-3/TRBV12-4,.,TRBJ1-2,.,TGTGCCAGCAGTTTCCTGACAGGCTATGGCTGCACCTTC,CASSFLTGYGCTF